This T cell receptor beta chain appears in the sequencing data of a study of T-cell reconstitution after alpha-beta-depleted transplantation in children. The CDR3 runs 16 residues. Between the trimmed V and J ends, which lost 7 bases and 0 bases, there was a span of 14 bases. Germline V gene sequence: CDR1 SGHRS, CDR2 YFSETQ. A TCRbeta library incorporating unique molecular identifiers was prepared. TCRdb re-called the PCR reads through MiXCR, storing one row per CDR3 protein. This sample has some 310,000 distinct CDR3 sequences; 23% occur once, and the top ten carry roughly 11%. The table lists this clonotype with a few counts. Its antigen is not known. Study results and caveats: Several hundred expanded graft clones reportedly were the source of alpha-beta T cells about two months after transplant.

The sequences come from PBMCs, mostly from graft donor cells, collected 180 days after TCRalphabeta/CD19-depleted stem cell transplant. V gene TRBV5-1 combines with J gene TRBJ2-6; possibly TRBD1 for D (6 bases). The sequence came from a male patient aged 5 to 17 who had a stem cell transplant for acute lymphoblastic leukemia, so the T cells may come from the graft donor. The CDR3 region is CASGGRRSSGANVLTF. DNA of the CDR3: TGCGCCAGCGGGGGCAGACGCTCCTCTGGGGCCAACGTCCTGACTTTC. The full variable domain, its missing parts supplied by reference TRBV5-1 and TRBJ2-6, is KAGVTQTPRYLIKTRGQQVTLSCSPISGHRSVSWYQQTPGQGLQFLFEYFSETQRNKGNFPGRFSGRQFSNSRSEMNVSTLELGDSALYLCASGGRRSSGANVLTFGAGSRLTVL.